This TCR beta chain was obtained from a study of identical twins. One entry per CDR3 protein results from TCRdb running MiXCR on the 5' RACE reads. This table has under 250,000 distinct CDR3 sequences, around 7.6% appearing once. This clonotype showed up just a few times. In addition, the sample was reused for a study of yellow fever vaccine responses in identical twins.

The TCR originated in a woman under 30 in good health. Sequenced: CD8+ T cells sorted from blood.

The CDR3: CASSFGSQYEQYF. In DNA, the CDR3 is TGTGCCAGCAGTTTCGGATCCCAATACGAGCAGTACTTC. The gene calls are TRBV27 and TRBJ2-7, with D hard to call. V lost 3 bases to trimming and J lost 4 bases, with 10 bases between them. CDR1 MNHEY and CDR2 SMNVEV come from the germline V gene (reference sequence). CDR3 length: 13 residues.